Each of the 14 T cell receptor beta chains below was sequenced from the same sample in a study of blood T cells in healthy people across ages. A second PCR, run for about 7 to 12 cycles, used a sample-barcoded 5' primer plus a J-beta primer mix. TCRdb independently ran MiXCR on the 5' RACE reads; one entry per CDR3 protein. Of some 1,000,000 distinct CDR3 sequences in the sample, around 27% were seen once. The same data also went into a second study, on T cells of mothers and their children.

Sequenced material: blood. These receptors were obtained from a girl aged 2 to 9 in good health.

The gene calls are TRBV12-3 or TRBV12-4 and TRBJ1-3; D unresolved. This CDR3 comprises 14 residues. The V end lost 8 bases, the J end lost 4 bases, and 15 bases lay between the germline ends. This CDR3 is CASSLARRGNTIYF. CDR3 sequence (DNA): TGTGCCAGCTCTTTGGCCCGGCGGGGAAACACCATATATTTT.

In this sample, this clonotype turned up a few times. The V and J genes are TRBV4-3 and TRBJ1-3, with a possible D match to TRBD1 (6 bases). V gave up 1 base and J gave up 0 bases, with 13 bases separating them. Germline lookup yields CDR1 LGHNA and CDR2 YSLEER. The CDR3 runs to 17 residues. The DNA of the CDR3 is TGCGCCAGCAGCCAAGGTGTGGGGGCTCTCTCTGGAAACACCATATATTTT. Translation: CASSQGVGALSGNTIYF.

This clonotype appeared many times. The J gene is TRBJ2-5, the V gene TRBV10-3; 8 nucleotides agree with TRBD2. Germline values: CDR1 ENHRY, CDR2 SYGVKD. This CDR3 is 14 amino acids long. Germline trimming cut 5 bases from V and 0 bases from J; bases unmatched to any gene: 2. The DNA of the CDR3 is TGTGCCATCAGTCCCGGGGGGGACCAAGAGACCCAGTACTTC. Translating it yields CAISPGGDQETQYF.

The chain carries TRBV6-5 and TRBJ1-1; no clear D. Trimming pared 2 bases from V and 1 base from J, leaving 11 bases between. CDR1 is MNHEY, CDR2 SVGAGI, per germline. The CDR3 runs to 15 residues. The CDR3 region is CASSYEELGNTEAFF. CDR3 coding DNA: TGTGCCAGCAGTTACGAGGAGTTGGGGAACACTGAAGCTTTCTTT.

This clonotype was seen more than once but under ten times. The chain is built from TRBV11-2 and TRBJ2-7, with D hard to call. This CDR3 region has 15 residues. Germline V gives CDR1 SGHAT, CDR2 FQNNGV. V lost 5 bases, J lost 7 bases, and 21 bases lay in between. The CDR3 loop reads CASSPLLSSGVEQYF. CDR3 sequence (DNA): TGTGCCAGCAGCCCCCTTCTCTCCTCCGGAGTGGAGCAGTACTTC.

The chain combines TRBV6-6 with TRBJ1-1; D might be TRBD1 (5 bases). Germline V gene data show CDR1 as MNHNY and CDR2 as SVGAGI (reference sequence). V lost 2 bases to trimming and J lost 9 bases, with 19 bases between them. The CDR3 extends over 15 amino acids. The chain's CDR3 is CASSYAGTENGKAFF. In DNA form, the CDR3 reads TGTGCCAGCAGTTACGCCGGGACCGAAAACGGGAAAGCTTTCTTT.

J is TRBJ1-2 and V is TRBV29-1, with D unresolved. This CDR3 comprises 12 residues. Germline CDR1 reads SQVTM; CDR2 reads ANQGSEA. Trimming left V 5 bases short and J 4 bases short, with 11 bases between. CDR3 in DNA: TGCAGCGTTTATGCCGAACCCTATGGCTACACCTTC. Amino acid sequence: CSVYAEPYGYTF. Drawing the rest from reference TRBV29-1 and TRBJ1-2, the complete variable domain is SAVISQKPSRDICQRGTSLTIQCQVDSQVTMMFWYRQQPGQSLTLIATANQGSEATYESGFVIDKFPISRPNLTFSTLTVSNMSPEDSSIYLCSVYAEPYGYTFGSGTRLTVV.

The CDR3 protein is CASQAGVYNEQFF. The CDR3 DNA reads as TGTGCCAGCCAAGCGGGGGTCTACAATGAGCAGTTCTTC. The chain recombines TRBV28 with TRBJ2-1; 8 bases are a match to TRBD2. Per the germline V gene, CDR1 is MDHEN and CDR2 is SYDVKM. V lost 8 bases, J lost 3 bases, and 3 bases stayed unmatched. The CDR3 consists of 13 residues.

The CDR3: CASSYRSGGEQYF. CDR3 nucleotide sequence: TGTGCCAGCAGTTACAGGTCAGGGGGCGAGCAGTACTTC. This sequence joins TRBV6-2 or TRBV6-3 and TRBJ2-7; 7 nucleotides agree with TRBD1. Germline V lookup: CDR1 MNHEY, CDR2 SVGEGT. J gave up 6 bases and V 2 bases, and 4 bases lay outside the gene matches. The CDR3 consists of 13 residues.

In this sample, this clonotype turned up a few times. The chain links TRBV12-3 or TRBV12-4 to TRBJ1-1; D remains unclear. V shed 2 bases and J shed 2 bases, with 6 bases lying between them. The CDR3 is made up of 13 amino acids. CDR3 in amino acids: CASSLKYNTEAFF. The CDR3 nucleotides read TGTGCCAGCAGTTTAAAGTACAACACTGAAGCTTTCTTT.

V is TRBV12-3 or TRBV12-4 and J is TRBJ2-5, with unresolved D. The ends were cut back, 6 bases at V and 5 bases at J, with 16 bases in the middle. The CDR3 consists of 14 residues. CDR3 nucleotide sequence: TGTGCCAGCAGCTTGGGTCCAGAATCGGAGACCCAGTACTTC. Amino acid sequence: CASSLGPESETQYF.

V gene TRBV6-1 combines with J gene TRBJ2-5, with D unresolved. Germline loops: CDR1 MNHNS, CDR2 SASEGT. V was shortened by 5 bases and J by 7 bases, with 17 bases between the two germline ends. This CDR3 has 14 amino acids. The CDR3 reads CASSLQDGGGTQYF. The CDR3 bases are TGTGCCAGCAGTCTTCAGGACGGCGGCGGGACCCAGTACTTC.

This clonotype was seen a handful of times. V gene TRBV12-3 or TRBV12-4 combines with J gene TRBJ2-1; maybe TRBD2 (6 bases). Between the trimmed V and J ends, which lost 6 bases and 8 bases, there was a span of 20 bases. The CDR3 is 15 residues long. CDR3 protein: CASRVGSEGWDEQFF. CDR3 DNA: TGTGCCAGCAGGGTGGGCTCGGAGGGATGGGATGAGCAGTTCTTC.

The rearrangement uses TRBV6-2 or TRBV6-3 and TRBJ2-5, with 15 bases identical to TRBD2. Germline V gene lookup returns CDR1 MNHEY and CDR2 SVGEGT. Trimming cost V 4 bases and J 5 bases; bases outside gene matches: 8. The CDR3 is 17 amino acids. The CDR3 protein is CASSSGTSGGSLETQYF. The CDR3 coding sequence is TGTGCCAGCAGTTCTGGGACTAGCGGGGGGTCTTTGGAGACCCAGTACTTC.